What follows are 19 T cell receptor beta chains derived from one specimen sequenced in a study of T cell repertoires in cytomegalovirus infection. Their cognate antigens are unknown. A single record per CDR3 protein comes from TCRdb applying MiXCR to the reads. The sample contains 700,000 to 950,000 distinct CDR3 sequences, 30% to 35% of which appear only once. Sequencing was performed on cultured CD8+ T cells from PBMCs, taken from culture after CMV antigen stimulation. All receptors come from a human donor in good health (CMV status not recorded). Some clones in this sample may be carry-over from other donors' samples.

This rearrangement joins TRBV10-3 to TRBJ2-3; D is undetermined. The CDR3 is 14 amino acids. The V gene lost 5 bases and the J gene lost 0 bases, with 9 bases spanning the gap. CDR1 and CDR2 from the germline V gene are ENHRY and SYGVKD. CDR3 amino acids: CAISLTDSTDTQYF. CDR3 bases: TGTGCCATCAGTCTTACTGATAGCACAGATACGCAGTATTTT.

The table lists this clonotype with a few counts. The chain combines TRBV6-2 or TRBV6-3 with TRBJ2-6; 7 bases are shared with TRBD1. This CDR3 spans 18 amino acids. J was trimmed by 0 bases and V by 6 bases; bases with no gene match: 11. Per the germline V gene, CDR1 is MNHEY and CDR2 is SVGEGT. The CDR3 reads CASSPQGQFISGANVLTF. The CDR3 nucleotides are TGTGCCAGCAGCCCCCAGGGACAGTTTATCTCTGGGGCCAACGTCCTGACTTTC.

This clonotype was seen ten or more times. The chain has TRBV7-9 and TRBJ2-1, with D hard to call. This CDR3 is built from 17 residues. Trimming left V 2 bases short and J 2 bases short, with 16 bases between. Germline V CDR1 and CDR2: SEHNR, FQNEAQ (reference sequence). Written as DNA, the CDR3 is TGTGCCAGCAGCTTACCGGGCAACCCGTTCACCTACAATGAGCAGTTCTTC. It encodes CASSLPGNPFTYNEQFF.

This clonotype showed up just a few times. The chain carries TRBV20-1 and TRBJ1-1, with 9 positions matching TRBD1. V was clipped by 4 bases and J by 3 bases; unmatched bases: 6. The CDR3 is 14 amino acids. The germline gives CDR1 DFQATT, CDR2 SNEGSKA (reference sequence). CDR3 in amino acids: CSAKTWDRDTEAFF. The CDR3 nucleotides are TGCAGTGCTAAAACTTGGGACAGGGACACTGAAGCTTTCTTT.

This clonotype occurred a few times. The CDR3 here is CASSLTGTGVGYTF. The CDR3 DNA sequence: TGTGCCAGCAGTTTAACGGGGACAGGGGTCGGCTACACCTTC. This sequence joins TRBV28 and TRBJ1-2; TRBD1 agrees at 10 bases. CDR1 and CDR2 from the germline V gene are MDHEN and SYDVKM. CDR3 size: 14 residues. The J segment lost 8 bases and the V segment lost 2 bases, leaving 5 bases of the junction unmatched.

The table lists this clonotype with many counts. This chain's CDR3 is CASGPGQGLFKGGYTF. The CDR3 bases are TGTGCCAGCGGACCGGGACAGGGGCTCTTTAAGGGCGGCTACACCTTC. The gene calls are TRBV7-8 and TRBJ1-2, with 10 bases identical to TRBD1. This CDR3 is 16 amino acids long. Trimming cost V 8 bases and J 8 bases; bases outside gene matches: 17. Germline V gene data show CDR1 as SGHVS and CDR2 as FQNEAQ. The entire variable domain, with the rest obtained from reference TRBV7-8 and TRBJ1-2, is as follows: GAGVSQSPRYKVAKRGQDVALRCDPISGHVSLFWYQQALGQGPEFLTYFQNEAQLDKSGLPSDRFFAERPEGSVSTLKIQRTQQEDSAVYLCASGPGQGLFKGGYTFGSGTRLTVV.

There are a few counts of this clonotype. The chain combines TRBV7-6 with TRBJ2-1, with 7 bases that match TRBD2. Germline CDR1 reads SGHVS; CDR2 reads FNYEAQ. V lost 3 bases and J lost 7; bases outside the gene matches: 6. The CDR3 is made up of 14 amino acids. In DNA, the CDR3 is TGTGCCAGCAGCTTCGGCGGGGAGGGGAATGAGCAGTTCTTC. Its protein product is CASSFGGEGNEQFF.

This clonotype was seen a few times. The genes are TRBV5-1 and TRBJ2-7, with TRBD1 matching 10 bases. With V trimmed by 3 bases and J by 5 bases, 8 bases remained unmatched. The CDR3 is made up of 15 amino acids. CDR1 SGHRS and CDR2 YFSETQ come from the germline V gene. CDR3 nucleotides: TGCGCCAGCAGCTGGACGGGACAGGGGATCGACGAGCAGTACTTC. Residues: CASSWTGQGIDEQYF.

The chain joins TRBV7-8 to TRBJ2-7; TRBD1 is a possible D gene (6 bases). The length of the CDR3 is 12 residues. V was clipped by 2 bases and J by 5 bases, with 7 bases between them. Germline V lookup: CDR1 SGHVS, CDR2 FQNEAQ. Here the CDR3 DNA reads TGTGCCAGCAGCTTAAGGACAGACGAGCAGTACTTC. This translates into CASSLRTDEQYF.

Many counts were recorded for this clonotype. V usage is TRBV7-6 and J usage is TRBJ2-1; tentatively, D is TRBD2 (7 bases). The CDR3 runs 15 residues. Germline V lookup: CDR1 SGHVS, CDR2 FNYEAQ. Between the trimmed V and J ends, which lost 2 bases and 10 bases, there was a span of 18 bases. The CDR3 loop reads CASSLLGLDDREQFF. In nucleotides, the CDR3 is TGTGCCAGCAGCTTACTAGGACTAGACGACAGGGAGCAGTTCTTC.

This clonotype turned up a few times. The chain uses TRBV6-5 and TRBJ2-1; 8 bases are shared with TRBD2. V lost 4 bases and J lost 13; bases outside the gene matches: 6. This CDR3 comprises 12 residues. Germline loops: CDR1 MNHEY, CDR2 SVGAGI. The CDR3: CASSSGGARQFF. The CDR3 nucleotides read TGTGCCAGCAGTTCGGGGGGGGCTCGCCAGTTCTTC.

CDR3 sequence: CASSTGTRPYNEQFF. The CDR3 region has the DNA TGTGCCAGCAGCACCGGGACAAGGCCTTACAATGAGCAGTTCTTC. The chain recombines TRBV7-9 with TRBJ2-1; tentatively, D is TRBD1 (6 bases). This CDR3 region has 15 residues. Germline-derived CDR1 and CDR2 are SEHNR and FQNEAQ (reference sequence). Trimming shortened V by 5 bases and J by 4 bases, and 15 bases separated the two germline ends. The full variable domain, in which reference TRBV7-9 and TRBJ2-1 provide the parts outside the CDR3, is DTGVSQNPRHKITKRGQNVTFRCDPISEHNRLYWYRQTLGQGPEFLTYFQNEAQLEKSRLLSDRFSAERPKGSFSTLEIQRTEQGDSAMYLCASSTGTRPYNEQFFGPGTRLTVL.

This clonotype was detected only a few times. The chain combines TRBV27 with TRBJ1-1; possible D gene TRBD1, 5 bases. The CDR3 length is 13 residues. CDR1 is MNHEY and CDR2 is SMNVEV in the germline V gene (reference sequence). With 0 bases removed from V and 5 bases from J, the gap between germline ends came to 7 bases. The CDR3 nucleotides read TGTGCCAGCAGTTTATCGGAGGGGACTGAAGCTTTCTTT. Protein: CASSLSEGTEAFF.

The chain is built from TRBV27 and TRBJ2-7, with a tentative D call TRBD1 (6 bases). From germline, CDR1 is MNHEY and CDR2 SMNVEV (reference sequence). Deletions cut 2 bases from V and 0 bases from J, with 14 bases between. The CDR3 consists of 16 residues. CDR3 DNA: TGTGCCAGCAGTTTAAGTGGGGGCGCGGGCTCCTACGAGCAGTACTTC. This gives the protein CASSLSGGAGSYEQYF.

The genes are TRBV2 and TRBJ1-1; tentative D call: TRBD1 (6 bases). CDR3 length: 16 amino acids. Germline values: CDR1 SNHLY, CDR2 FYNNEI. Trimming removed 9 bases from V and 9 bases from J, with 29 bases in between. The CDR3 region is CARIERREQGARKAFF. The CDR3 DNA follows: TGTGCCAGAATTGAGAGGAGGGAACAGGGAGCGAGGAAAGCTTTCTTT.

The CDR3 DNA sequence: TGTGCCAGCAGTGCACCCAGGGAGTACCGCCCAGGCACTGAAGCTTTCTTT. The encoded protein is CASSAPREYRPGTEAFF. This chain joins TRBV6-5 and TRBJ1-1, with D possibly being TRBD1 (5 bases). Germline loops: CDR1 MNHEY, CDR2 SVGAGI. V gave up 5 bases and J gave up 4 bases, with 23 bases separating them. The CDR3 runs to 17 residues.

J is TRBJ2-7 and V is TRBV28; tentative D call: TRBD2 (6 bases). The germline gives CDR1 MDHEN, CDR2 SYDVKM. The CDR3 contains 14 residues. Trimming cost V 3 bases and J 0 bases, with 9 bases left between them. CDR3 sequence reads: CASSLDGSSYEQYV. CDR3 bases: TGTGCCAGCAGTTTGGACGGGAGCTCCTACGAGCAGTACGTC.

This clonotype was observed at least ten times. V and J are TRBV14 and TRBJ2-7; TRBD1 agrees at 8 bases. This CDR3 is 15 amino acids long. Germline V gene sequence: CDR1 SGHDN, CDR2 FVKESK. With 1 base clipped from V and 1 base from J, the junction kept 3 bases outside the gene matches. In nucleotides, the CDR3 is TGTGCCAGCAGCCAAGGAGACAGGGGTTCCTACGAGCAGTACGTC. Amino acid sequence: CASSQGDRGSYEQYV.

This clonotype was seen many times. The genes are TRBV7-8 and TRBJ1-5; TRBD1 agrees at 8 bases. The CDR3 is 17 residues long. Germline lookup yields CDR1 SGHVS and CDR2 FQNEAQ. Losses at the gene ends were 3 bases for V and 6 bases for J; bases not matched to a gene: 13. The CDR3 protein is CASSFSTLTGVVQPQHF. The CDR3, as DNA: TGTGCCAGCAGCTTCAGCACCTTGACAGGGGTTGTTCAGCCCCAGCATTTT.